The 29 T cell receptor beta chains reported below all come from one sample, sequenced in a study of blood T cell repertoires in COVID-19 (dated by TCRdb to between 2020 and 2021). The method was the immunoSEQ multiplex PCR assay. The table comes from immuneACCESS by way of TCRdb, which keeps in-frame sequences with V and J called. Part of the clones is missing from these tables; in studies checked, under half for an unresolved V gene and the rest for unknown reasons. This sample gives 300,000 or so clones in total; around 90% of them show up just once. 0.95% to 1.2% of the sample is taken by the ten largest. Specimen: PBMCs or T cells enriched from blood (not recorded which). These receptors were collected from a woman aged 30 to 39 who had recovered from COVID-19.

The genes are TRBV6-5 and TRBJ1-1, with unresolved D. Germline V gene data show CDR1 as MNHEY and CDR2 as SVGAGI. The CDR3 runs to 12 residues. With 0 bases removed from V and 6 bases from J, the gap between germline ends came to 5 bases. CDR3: CASSYSGAEAFF. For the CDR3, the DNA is TGTGCCAGCAGTTACTCCGGGGCTGAAGCTTTCTTT.

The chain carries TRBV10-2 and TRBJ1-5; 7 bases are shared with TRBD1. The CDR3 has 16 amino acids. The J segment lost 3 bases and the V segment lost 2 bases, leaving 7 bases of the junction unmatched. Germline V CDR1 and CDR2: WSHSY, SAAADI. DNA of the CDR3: TGCGCCAGCAGTGAGGGACAGGTCTTGATCAATCAGCCCCAGCATTTT. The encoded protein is CASSEGQVLINQPQHF.

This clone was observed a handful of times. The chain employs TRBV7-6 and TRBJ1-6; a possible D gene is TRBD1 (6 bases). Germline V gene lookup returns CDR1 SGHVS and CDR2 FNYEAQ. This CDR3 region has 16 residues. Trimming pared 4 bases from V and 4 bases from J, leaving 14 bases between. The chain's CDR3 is CASSSSPGTYNSPLHF. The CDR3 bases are TGTGCCAGCAGCTCCTCACCCGGGACATATAATTCACCCCTCCACTTT. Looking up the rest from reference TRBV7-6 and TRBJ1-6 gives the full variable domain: GAGVSQSPRYKVTKRGQDVALRCDPISGHVSLYWYRQALGQGPEFLTYFNYEAQQDKSGLPNDRFSAERPEGSISTLTIQRTEQRDSAMYRCASSSSPGTYNSPLHFGNGTRLTVT.

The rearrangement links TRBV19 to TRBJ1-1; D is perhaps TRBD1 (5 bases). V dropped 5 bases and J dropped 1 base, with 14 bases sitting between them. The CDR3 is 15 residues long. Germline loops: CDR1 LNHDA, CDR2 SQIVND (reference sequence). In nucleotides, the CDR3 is TGTGCCAGTAGTGCTCGGGACGGGAGGAACACTGAAGCTTTCTTT. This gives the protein CASSARDGRNTEAFF.

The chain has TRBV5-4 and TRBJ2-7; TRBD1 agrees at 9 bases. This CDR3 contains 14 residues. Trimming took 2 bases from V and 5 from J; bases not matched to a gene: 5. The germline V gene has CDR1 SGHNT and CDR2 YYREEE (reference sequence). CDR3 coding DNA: TGTGCCAGCAGCTTACAGGGGGCGGACCACGAGCAGTACTTC. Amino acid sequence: CASSLQGADHEQYF.

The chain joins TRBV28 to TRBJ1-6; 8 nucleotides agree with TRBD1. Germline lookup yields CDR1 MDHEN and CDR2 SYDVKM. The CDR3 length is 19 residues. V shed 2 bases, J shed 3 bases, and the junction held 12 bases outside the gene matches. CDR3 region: CASSLLHHRTGIYNSPLHF. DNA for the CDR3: TGTGCCAGCAGTTTACTCCACCATAGGACAGGGATCTATAATTCACCCCTCCACTTT.

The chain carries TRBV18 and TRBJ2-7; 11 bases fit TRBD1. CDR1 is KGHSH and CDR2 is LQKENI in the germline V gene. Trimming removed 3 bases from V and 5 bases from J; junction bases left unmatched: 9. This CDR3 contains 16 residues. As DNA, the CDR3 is TGTGCCAGCTCACCGACGCCGGGACAGGGGGGTGACGAGCAGTACTTC. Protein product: CASSPTPGQGGDEQYF. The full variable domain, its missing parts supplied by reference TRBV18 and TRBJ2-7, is NAGVMQNPRHLVRRRGQEARLRCSPMKGHSHVYWYRQLPEEGLKFMVYLQKENIIDESGMPKERFSAEFPKEGPSILRIQQVVRGDSAAYFCASSPTPGQGGDEQYFGPGTRLTVT.

CDR3 DNA sequence: TGTGCCACCAGTGATGGACAGTATAATTCACCCCTCCACTTT. This codes for CATSDGQYNSPLHF. V usage is TRBV24-1 and J usage is TRBJ1-6, with D perhaps TRBD1 (6 bases). Deletions cut 3 bases from V and 4 bases from J, with 6 bases between. CDR3 length: 14 amino acids. Looked up from germline, CDR1 is KGHDR and CDR2 is SFDVKD.

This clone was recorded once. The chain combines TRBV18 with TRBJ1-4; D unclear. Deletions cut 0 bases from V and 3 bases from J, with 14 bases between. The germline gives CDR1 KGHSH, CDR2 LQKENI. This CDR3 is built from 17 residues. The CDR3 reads CASSPPQVLMSNEKLFF. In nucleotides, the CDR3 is TGTGCCAGCTCACCACCGCAGGTTTTAATGTCTAATGAAAAACTGTTTTTT.

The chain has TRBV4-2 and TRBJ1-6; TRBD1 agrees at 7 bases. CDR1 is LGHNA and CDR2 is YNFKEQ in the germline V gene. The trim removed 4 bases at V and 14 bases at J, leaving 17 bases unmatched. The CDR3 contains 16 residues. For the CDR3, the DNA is TGTGCCAGCAGCCGTTTAGTGGGACAGCCCCATCGGGCCCTCCACTTT. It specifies CASSRLVGQPHRALHF.

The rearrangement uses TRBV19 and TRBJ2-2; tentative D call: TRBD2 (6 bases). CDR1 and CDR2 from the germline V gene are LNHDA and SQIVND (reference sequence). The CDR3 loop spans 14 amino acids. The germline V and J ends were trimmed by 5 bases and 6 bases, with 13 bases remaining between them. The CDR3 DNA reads TGTGCCAGTAGTGCGGGACGGCTTTCCGGGGAGCTGTTTTTT. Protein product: CASSAGRLSGELFF.

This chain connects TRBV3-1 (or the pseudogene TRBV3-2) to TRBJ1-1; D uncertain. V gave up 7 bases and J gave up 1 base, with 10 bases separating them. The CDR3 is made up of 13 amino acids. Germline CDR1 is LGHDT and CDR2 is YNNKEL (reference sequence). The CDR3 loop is CASTTYRNTEAFF. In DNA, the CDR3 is TGTGCCAGCACCACATACAGGAACACTGAAGCTTTCTTT.

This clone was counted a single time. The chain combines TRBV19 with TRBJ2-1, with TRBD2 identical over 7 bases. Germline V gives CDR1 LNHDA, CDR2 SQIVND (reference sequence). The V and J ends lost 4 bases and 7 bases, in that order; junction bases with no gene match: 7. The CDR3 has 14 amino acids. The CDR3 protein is CASSSGSAWNEQFF. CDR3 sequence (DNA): TGTGCCAGTAGTAGCGGGAGTGCTTGGAATGAGCAGTTCTTC.

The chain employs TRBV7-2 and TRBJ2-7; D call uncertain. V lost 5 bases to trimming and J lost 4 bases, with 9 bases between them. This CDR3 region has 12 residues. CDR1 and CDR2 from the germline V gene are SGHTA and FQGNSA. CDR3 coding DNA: TGTGCCAGCAGCCAGCGTGGTTACGAGCAGTACTTC. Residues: CASSQRGYEQYF.

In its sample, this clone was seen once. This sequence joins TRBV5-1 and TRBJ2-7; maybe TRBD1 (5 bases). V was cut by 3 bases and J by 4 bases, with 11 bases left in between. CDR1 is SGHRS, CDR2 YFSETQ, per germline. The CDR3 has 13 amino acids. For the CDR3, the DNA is TGCGCCAGCAGCTCCTCGACAGAGTACGAGCAGTACTTC. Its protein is CASSSSTEYEQYF.

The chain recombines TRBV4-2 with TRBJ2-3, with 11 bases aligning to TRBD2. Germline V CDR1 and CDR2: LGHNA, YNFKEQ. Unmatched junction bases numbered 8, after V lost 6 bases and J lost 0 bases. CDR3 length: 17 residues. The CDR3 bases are TGTGCCAGCAGGTCGCCGGGGACTAGCGGAAGCACAGATACGCAGTATTTT. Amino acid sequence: CASRSPGTSGSTDTQYF.

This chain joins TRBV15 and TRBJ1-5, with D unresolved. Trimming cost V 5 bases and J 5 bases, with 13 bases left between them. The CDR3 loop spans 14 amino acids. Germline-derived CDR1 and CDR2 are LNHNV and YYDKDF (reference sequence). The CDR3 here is CATSGTRDYQPQHF. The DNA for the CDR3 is TGTGCCACCAGCGGCACGAGGGATTATCAGCCCCAGCATTTT.

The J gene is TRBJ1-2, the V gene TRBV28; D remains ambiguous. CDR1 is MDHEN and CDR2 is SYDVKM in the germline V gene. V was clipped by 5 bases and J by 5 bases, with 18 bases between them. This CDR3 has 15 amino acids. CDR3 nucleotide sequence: TGTGCCAGCAGTCCCTTGCAGCTAGATTCTTATGGCTACACCTTC. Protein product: CASSPLQLDSYGYTF.

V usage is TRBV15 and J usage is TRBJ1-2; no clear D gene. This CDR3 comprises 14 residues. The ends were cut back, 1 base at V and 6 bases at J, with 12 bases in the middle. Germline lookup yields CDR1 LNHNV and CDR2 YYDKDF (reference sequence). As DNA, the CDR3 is TGTGCCACCAGCAGAGGGATAGAGGAAGATGGCTACACCTTC. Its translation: CATSRGIEEDGYTF.

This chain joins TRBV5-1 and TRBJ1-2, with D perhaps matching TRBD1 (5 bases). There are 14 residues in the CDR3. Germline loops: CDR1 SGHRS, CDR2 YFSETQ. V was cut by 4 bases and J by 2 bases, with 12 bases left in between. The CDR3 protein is CASSTGDANYGYTF. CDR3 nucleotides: TGCGCCAGCAGCACGGGGGACGCGAACTATGGCTACACCTTC.

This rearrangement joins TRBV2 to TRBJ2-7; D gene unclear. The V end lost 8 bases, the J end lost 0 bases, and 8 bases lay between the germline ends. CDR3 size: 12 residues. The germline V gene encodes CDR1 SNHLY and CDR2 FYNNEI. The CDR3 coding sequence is TGTGCCAGCGGGCTGACCTCCTACGAGCAGTACTTC. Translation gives CASGLTSYEQYF.

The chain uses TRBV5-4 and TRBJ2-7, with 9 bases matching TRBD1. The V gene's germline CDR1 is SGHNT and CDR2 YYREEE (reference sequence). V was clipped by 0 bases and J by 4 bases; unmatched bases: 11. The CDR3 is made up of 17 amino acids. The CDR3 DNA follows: TGTGCCAGCAGCTTGGCAACAGGGGGCGTTAGTTCTTACGAGCAGTACTTC. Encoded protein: CASSLATGGVSSYEQYF. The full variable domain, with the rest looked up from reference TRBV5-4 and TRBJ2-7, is ETGVTQSPTHLIKTRGQQVTLRCSSQSGHNTVSWYQQALGQGPQFIFQYYREEENGRGNFPPRFSGLQFPNYSSELNVNALELDDSALYLCASSLATGGVSSYEQYFGPGTRLTVT.

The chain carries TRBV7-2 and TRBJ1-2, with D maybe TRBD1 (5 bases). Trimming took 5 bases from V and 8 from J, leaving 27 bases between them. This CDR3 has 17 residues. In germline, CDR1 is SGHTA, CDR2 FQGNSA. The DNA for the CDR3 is TGTGCCAGCAGCCAACGGGGGGGAAGGATAGGCTTGGCAGGCTACACCTTC. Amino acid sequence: CASSQRGGRIGLAGYTF.

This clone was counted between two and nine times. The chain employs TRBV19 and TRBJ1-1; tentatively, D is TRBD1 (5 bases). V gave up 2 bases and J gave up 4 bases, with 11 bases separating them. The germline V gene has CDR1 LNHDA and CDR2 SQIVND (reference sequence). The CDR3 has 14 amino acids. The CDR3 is CASSIKGQVTEAFF. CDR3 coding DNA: TGTGCCAGTAGTATAAAAGGACAAGTCACTGAAGCTTTCTTT.

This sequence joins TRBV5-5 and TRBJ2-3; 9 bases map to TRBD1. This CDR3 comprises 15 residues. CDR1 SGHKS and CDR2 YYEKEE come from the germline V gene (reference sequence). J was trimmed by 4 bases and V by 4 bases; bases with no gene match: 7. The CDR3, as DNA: TGTGCCAGCAGCCGACCGGGACAGGGCTCAGATACGCAGTATTTT. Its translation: CASSRPGQGSDTQYF.

The CDR3 DNA reads TGTGCCAGTATCGGTTCAGGGGGCTACACCTTC. Protein: CASIGSGGYTF. V is TRBV19 and J is TRBJ1-2, with D perhaps TRBD1 (5 bases). Germline CDR1 and CDR2: LNHDA and SQIVND (reference sequence). The CDR3 is made up of 11 amino acids. V lost 7 bases and J 8 bases, leaving 11 bases between the germline ends.

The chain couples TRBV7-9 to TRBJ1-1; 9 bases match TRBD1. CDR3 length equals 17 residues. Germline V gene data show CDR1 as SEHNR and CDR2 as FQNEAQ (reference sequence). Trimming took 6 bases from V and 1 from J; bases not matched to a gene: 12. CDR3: CASRYAEDRGWNTEAFF. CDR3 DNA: TGTGCCAGCAGATACGCCGAGGACAGGGGCTGGAACACTGAAGCTTTCTTT. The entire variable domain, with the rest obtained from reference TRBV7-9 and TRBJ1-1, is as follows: DTGVSQNPRHKITKRGQNVTFRCDPISEHNRLYWYRQTLGQGPEFLTYFQNEAQLEKSRLLSDRFSAERPKGSFSTLEIQRTEQGDSAMYLCASRYAEDRGWNTEAFFGQGTRLTVV.

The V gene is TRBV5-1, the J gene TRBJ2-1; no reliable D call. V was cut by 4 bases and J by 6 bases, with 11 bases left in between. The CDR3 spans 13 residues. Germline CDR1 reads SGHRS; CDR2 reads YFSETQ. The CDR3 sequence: CASSSISVNEQFF. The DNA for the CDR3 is TGCGCCAGCAGCAGTATCAGCGTCAATGAGCAGTTCTTC.

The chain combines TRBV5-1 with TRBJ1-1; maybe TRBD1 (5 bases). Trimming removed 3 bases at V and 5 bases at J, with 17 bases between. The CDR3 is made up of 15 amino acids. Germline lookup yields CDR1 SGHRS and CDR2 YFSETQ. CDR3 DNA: TGCGCCAGCAGCTCAGTTGCCAGGGCACAGACTGAAGCTTTCTTT. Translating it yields CASSSVARAQTEAFF.